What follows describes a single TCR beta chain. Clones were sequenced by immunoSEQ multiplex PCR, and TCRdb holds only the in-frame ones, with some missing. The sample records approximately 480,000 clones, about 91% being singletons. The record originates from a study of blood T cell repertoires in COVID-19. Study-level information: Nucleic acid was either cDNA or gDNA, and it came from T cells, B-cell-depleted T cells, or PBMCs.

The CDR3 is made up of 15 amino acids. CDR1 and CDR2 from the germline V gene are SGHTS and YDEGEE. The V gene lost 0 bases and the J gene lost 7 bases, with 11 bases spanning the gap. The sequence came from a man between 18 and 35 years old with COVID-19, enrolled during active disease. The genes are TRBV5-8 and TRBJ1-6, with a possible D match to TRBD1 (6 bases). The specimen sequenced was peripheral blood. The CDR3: CASSLGVTGNSPLHF. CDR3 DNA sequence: TGTGCCAGCAGCTTGGGTGTGACAGGCAATTCACCCCTCCACTTT.